The clone carrying this TCR beta chain has a count of ten or more. This specimen belongs to a study of T cells in Graves' hyperthyroidism and ophthalmopathy. Study in general: Peripheral blood was acquired at first diagnosis, ahead of any therapy whatsoever.

The CDR3 regions of TCR beta were amplified from RNA transcripts. In the first-round RT-PCR of the TCR CDR3, the HTBI primer set was used. TCRdb redid the calling of the multiplex PCR reads with MiXCR, one entry per CDR3 protein. The sample carries around 480,000 distinct CDR3 sequences, around 15% recorded once. The CDR3 is 18 residues long. Trimming took 5 bases from V and 0 from J, leaving 20 bases between them. From germline, CDR1 is MNHNS and CDR2 SASEGT. This TCR was sampled from a woman aged 18-29 years with Graves' hyperthyroidism. Material: blood. The chain carries TRBV6-1 and TRBJ1-3; no clear D. CDR3 region: CASSSGELELYSGNTIYF. The CDR3 nucleotides are TGTGCCAGCAGTTCGGGCGAACTGGAACTCTACTCTGGAAACACCATATATTTT.